A single sample gave rise to the 32 T cell receptor beta chains below, sequenced in a study of molecular identifiers for immune sequencing clone quantification. TCRdb passed the PCR reads through MiXCR, listing each CDR3 protein once. Of approximately 670,000 distinct CDR3 sequences in the sample, just under 20% were seen once. What was sequenced was naive CD8+ T cells from blood, with Jurkat cell RNA spiked in. Specified subset: FACS-sorted CD8+CD4-CCR7+CD45RA+ naive T cells. The receptor set was obtained from a human donor in good health. Some libraries in this study had Jurkat cell RNA spiked in.

This clonotype was seen many times. The chain couples TRBV4-2 to TRBJ2-3, with a weak D call TRBD2 (5 bases). V dropped 1 base and J dropped 1 base, with 9 bases sitting between them. Germline V gives CDR1 LGHNA, CDR2 YNFKEQ. The CDR3 is 15 residues long. CDR3 DNA: TGTGCCAGCAGCCAAGCCTCGGAGGGCACAGATACGCAGTATTTT. Encoded protein: CASSQASEGTDTQYF.

This clonotype has a count of ten or more. This chain links TRBV28 with TRBJ1-5, with D hard to call. Looked up from germline, CDR1 is MDHEN and CDR2 is SYDVKM. The CDR3 length is 15 residues. V lost 3 bases to trimming and J lost 2 bases, with 11 bases between them. CDR3 DNA: TGTGCCAGCAGTTTTCGTGGGCAAGGCAATCAGCCCCAGCATTTT. Translated: CASSFRGQGNQPQHF.

This clonotype was seen only a few times. The J gene is TRBJ2-1, the V gene TRBV14; D may be TRBD2 (5 bases). Between the trimmed V and J ends, which lost 5 bases and 10 bases, there was a span of 15 bases. The CDR3 sequence is 13 residues long. Looked up from germline, CDR1 is SGHDN and CDR2 is FVKESK. The CDR3 DNA reads as TGTGCCAGCAGCGAACGACTAACCCTAGAGCAGTTCTTC. Its translation: CASSERLTLEQFF.

This clonotype was picked up many times. The genes are TRBV7-9 and TRBJ1-1; 8 positions match TRBD1. The CDR3 extends over 11 amino acids. The germline CDR1 and CDR2 sequences are SEHNR and FQNEAQ (reference sequence). The V and J ends lost 5 bases and 8 bases, in that order; junction bases with no gene match: 1. The CDR3: CASSRTGEAFF. The CDR3 nucleotides read TGTGCCAGCAGCCGGACAGGGGAAGCTTTCTTT.

Turning to this clonotype: A read error is possible here, since a much larger clone lies one base away. V and J are TRBV4-2 and TRBJ1-5; TRBD1 aligns across 8 bases. V shed 4 bases, J shed 8 bases, and the junction held 10 bases outside the gene matches. The CDR3 totals 15 residues. Germline assignment: CDR1 LGHNA and CDR2 YNFKEQ. This CDR3 reads CASSRMTGEGEPQHF. CDR3 nucleotide sequence: TGTGCCAGCAGCCGTATGACAGGGGAAGGTGAGCCCCAGCATTTT.

At least ten counts were recorded for this clonotype. In DNA form, the CDR3 reads TGTGCCAGTAGTACTCCGGACAGACCTGGCAATCAGCCCCAGCATTTT. This translates into CASSTPDRPGNQPQHF. The V call is TRBV19, the J call TRBJ1-5, with D perhaps TRBD1 (6 bases). Trimming took 4 bases from V and 2 from J, leaving 15 bases between them. The germline V gene encodes CDR1 LNHDA and CDR2 SQIVND (reference sequence). This CDR3 spans 16 amino acids. The complete variable domain, with remaining parts taken from reference TRBV19 and TRBJ1-5, reads DGGITQSPKYLFRKEGQNVTLSCEQNLNHDAMYWYRQDPGQGLRLIYYSQIVNDFQKGDIAEGYSVSREKKESFPLTVTSAQKNPTAFYLCASSTPDRPGNQPQHFGDGTRLSIL.

About this clonotype itself: A much larger clone differs from this one at a single base, so this may be a read error. The chain recombines TRBV6-4 with TRBJ2-3, with TRBD2 matching 8 bases. CDR1 is MRHNA, CDR2 SNTAGT, per germline. This CDR3 comprises 16 residues. The J segment lost 10 bases and the V segment lost 0 bases, leaving 12 bases of the junction unmatched. The CDR3 DNA reads TGTGCCAGCAGTGACTCAGGCTCCAGCGGGAGCCAACCGCAGTATTTT. It is translated as CASSDSGSSGSQPQYF.

This chain links TRBV4-3 with TRBJ2-7, with D unresolved. CDR3 length equals 15 residues. In germline, CDR1 is LGHNA, CDR2 YSLEER. V lost 4 bases to trimming and J lost 0 bases, with 13 bases between them. This CDR3 is CASSRVLTDSYEQYF. The CDR3 DNA follows: TGCGCCAGCAGCCGAGTACTAACGGACTCCTACGAGCAGTACTTC.

This clonotype was seen a handful of times. The chain couples TRBV12-3 or TRBV12-4 to TRBJ2-7; tentative D call: TRBD1 (6 bases). The CDR3 spans 15 residues. V was pared by 6 bases and J by 0 bases, with 15 bases between. In nucleotides, the CDR3 is TGTGCCAGCAGACCCTCGAGGGGGAGCTCCTACGAGCAGTACTTC. This sequence encodes CASRPSRGSSYEQYF.

Concerning this clonotype: A much larger clone differs by one base, so this may be a read error. The chain recombines TRBV14 with TRBJ2-7; D gene unclear. This CDR3 region has 14 residues. Trimming took off 0 bases at V and 3 bases at J, with 9 bases between the two ends. Germline CDR1 is SGHDN and CDR2 is FVKESK. The CDR3 bases are TGTGCCAGCAGCCAAGATCCGCAGTGCTACGAGCAGTACTTC. Encoded protein: CASSQDPQCYEQYF.

V and J are TRBV6-1 and TRBJ2-7; 9 bases map to TRBD2. Per the germline V gene, CDR1 is MNHNS and CDR2 is SASEGT. Trimming took 5 bases from V and 2 from J; bases not matched to a gene: 7. CDR3 length: 15 residues. The CDR3: CASSLGGRATYEQYF. CDR3 coding DNA: TGTGCCAGCAGTCTTGGCGGGAGGGCCACCTACGAGCAGTACTTC.

A remark on this clonotype: A much larger clonotype is one base distant, so this may be a read error. The chain links TRBV25-1 to TRBJ2-2; TRBD1 agrees at 8 bases. The CDR3 contains 16 residues. Germline CDR1 reads MGHDK; CDR2 reads SYGVNS. In DNA form, the CDR3 reads TGTGCCAGCAGTGAATGGACAGGGTCCTTCACCGGGGAGCCGTTTTTT. Protein: CASSEWTGSFTGEPFF.

This clonotype has more than one count but fewer than ten. V is TRBV20-1 and J is TRBJ1-6; the D is unclear. V was shortened by 0 bases and J by 5 bases, with 8 bases between the two germline ends. Germline loops: CDR1 DFQATT, CDR2 SNEGSKA (reference sequence). This CDR3 has 14 amino acids. CDR3 residues: CSAREKMHNSPLHF. The CDR3 DNA is TGCAGTGCTAGAGAGAAGATGCATAATTCACCCCTCCACTTT.

To note about this clonotype: A clone one base away is much larger, so this may be a read error. The rearrangement uses TRBV20-1 and TRBJ2-3; perhaps TRBD2 as D (7 bases). Germline-derived CDR1 and CDR2 are DFQATT and SNEGSKA (reference sequence). V lost 1 base and J 4 bases, leaving 9 bases between the germline ends. The CDR3 is 13 residues long. For the CDR3, the DNA is TGCAGTGCTAGAGGGGGGGGCGCAGATACGCAGTATTTT. Amino acids: CSARGGGADTQYF.

This clonotype was counted at least ten times. The CDR3 protein is CASSQGFGVTEKLFF. As DNA, the CDR3 is TGCGCCAGCAGCCAAGGGTTCGGGGTAACTGAAAAACTGTTTTTT. The V and J genes are TRBV4-3 and TRBJ1-4; no reliable D call. In germline, CDR1 is LGHNA, CDR2 YSLEER. There are 15 residues in the CDR3. V was trimmed by 1 base and J by 7 bases, leaving 13 bases between them.

As concerns this clonotype: A much larger clone differs by one base, so this may be a read error. The V gene is TRBV4-3, the J gene TRBJ2-7, with unresolved D. Germline V CDR1 and CDR2: LGHNA, YSLEER. The CDR3 runs to 14 residues. The CDR3 bases are TGCGCCAACAGCCAAGATATACTTTCGGGCGAGCAGTACTTC. It yields the protein CANSQDILSGEQYF.

This clonotype was recorded many times. The chain uses TRBV20-1 and TRBJ2-3, with 15 bases lining up with TRBD2. The CDR3 runs to 15 residues. V shed 6 bases and J 6 bases; nucleotides not matched to a gene: 7. Germline V gene sequence: CDR1 DFQATT, CDR2 SNEGSKA (reference sequence). CDR3 residues: CSAGTSGGPTDTQYF. CDR3 DNA sequence: TGCAGTGCGGGGACTAGCGGGGGGCCTACGGATACGCAGTATTTT.

This clonotype has ten or more counts. This chain joins TRBV28 and TRBJ1-2; no definite D call. V was cut by 4 bases and J by 11 bases, with 26 bases left in between. The germline CDR1 and CDR2 sequences are MDHEN and SYDVKM. There are 16 residues in the CDR3. As DNA, the CDR3 is TGTGCCAGCAGTTCCTCTCCACGGACGGGTATAAATCCATACACCTTC. Amino acids: CASSSSPRTGINPYTF.

This rearrangement joins TRBV9 to TRBJ2-3; 12 nucleotides agree with TRBD2. V lost 3 bases, J lost 3 bases, and 14 bases stayed unmatched. Germline CDR1 reads SGDLS; CDR2 reads YYNGEE. There are 19 residues in the CDR3. CDR3: CASSASDVGLAGFTDTQYF. The CDR3 DNA is TGTGCCAGCAGCGCGTCCGACGTCGGACTAGCGGGGTTTACAGATACGCAGTATTTT.

This clonotype showed up just a few times. The rearrangement joins TRBV19 to TRBJ1-5; TRBD1 might be the D (5 bases). Germline CDR1 reads LNHDA; CDR2 reads SQIVND (reference sequence). The CDR3 sequence is 16 residues long. V dropped 3 bases and J dropped 1 base, with 13 bases sitting between them. The CDR3 nucleotides read TGTGCCAGTAGTATTAGTCGGGGCAGGAGCAATCAGCCCCAGCATTTT. Its protein is CASSISRGRSNQPQHF.

The rearrangement joins TRBV7-9 to TRBJ2-1; weak D call: TRBD1 (6 bases). V lost 4 bases and J 7 bases, leaving 11 bases between the germline ends. The V gene's germline CDR1 is SEHNR and CDR2 FQNEAQ (reference sequence). CDR3 length equals 13 residues. The DNA of the CDR3 is TGTGCCAGCAGCTCAGGGGTGGAGAATGAGCAGTTCTTC. This encodes CASSSGVENEQFF.

This clonotype was detected a few times. V and J are TRBV10-2 and TRBJ1-5, with 9 bases lining up with TRBD1. Germline trimming cut 3 bases from V and 9 bases from J; bases unmatched to any gene: 9. Germline V gene lookup returns CDR1 WSHSY and CDR2 SAAADI. The length of the CDR3 is 15 residues. CDR3 DNA sequence: TGCGCCAGCAGTGATTTAGGACAGGGGTTAGCGCCCCAGCATTTT. Protein sequence: CASSDLGQGLAPQHF.

On this clonotype itself: Since the CDR3 does not end with the conserved phenylalanine or tryptophan, this likely comes from a read error. It is unclear where the CDR3 begins or ends on the DNA, so no DNA is shown, and the CDR3 is as TCRdb lists it. The chain joins TRBV10-3 to TRBJ1-1; the table's D call, TRBD1, has no DNA check behind it. 13 amino acids form the CDR3, both terminal residues included. Looked up from germline, CDR1 is ENHRY and CDR2 is SYGVKD. This chain's CDR3 is CAIADRGDTEAFL.

Note on this clonotype: Just one base apart from a much larger clone, this may be a read error. CDR3 in amino acids: CAAGWGDEQFF. The CDR3 nucleotides are TGTGCCGCCGGATGGGGGGATGAGCAGTTCTTC. The chain recombines TRBV25-1 with TRBJ2-1; perhaps TRBD2 as D (6 bases). The CDR3 spans 11 residues. Trimming took off 11 bases at V and 8 bases at J, with 13 bases between the two ends. Per the germline V gene, CDR1 is MGHDK and CDR2 is SYGVNS. Full variable domain (missing parts from reference TRBV25-1 and TRBJ2-1): EADIYQTPRYLVIGTGKKITLECSQTMGHDKMYWYQQDPGMELHLIHYSYGVNSTEKGDLSSESTVSRIRTEHFPLTLESARPSHTSQYLCAAGWGDEQFFGPGTRLTVL.

This clonotype was seen many times. The chain employs TRBV20-1 and TRBJ2-3; D ambiguous. CDR3 length: 10 residues. The V and J ends lost 6 bases and 6 bases respectively, with 7 bases between them. The germline CDR1 and CDR2 sequences are DFQATT and SNEGSKA (reference sequence). The CDR3, as DNA: TGCAGTGCCCCAGTCGATACGCAGTATTTT. Its translation: CSAPVDTQYF.

There are many counts of this clonotype. This sequence joins TRBV12-3 or TRBV12-4 and TRBJ1-1; the match to TRBD1 covers 7 bases. The CDR3 is made up of 14 amino acids. Unmatched junction bases numbered 5, after V lost 5 bases and J lost 2 bases. The CDR3 DNA reads TGTGCCAGCAGTCCCAGGGGGTTCAACACTGAAGCTTTCTTT. It codes for CASSPRGFNTEAFF.

The table lists this clonotype with many counts. The chain has TRBV6-2 or TRBV6-3 and TRBJ2-7; D ambiguous. Trimming stripped 7 bases from V and 6 bases from J, with 1 base between. The CDR3 sequence is 8 residues long. Germline V CDR1 and CDR2: MNHEY, SVGEGT. CDR3 sequence: CASTEQYF. The CDR3 nucleotides are TGTGCCAGCACCGAGCAGTACTTC.

This clonotype has at least ten counts. The rearrangement joins TRBV20-1 to TRBJ1-2; no firm D call. The V gene lost 3 bases and the J gene lost 5 bases, with 16 bases spanning the gap. CDR1 DFQATT and CDR2 SNEGSKA come from the germline V gene (reference sequence). The CDR3 covers 14 residues. The CDR3 protein is CSASFRWQSYGYTF. DNA for the CDR3: TGCAGTGCTAGCTTCCGTTGGCAGAGTTATGGCTACACCTTC.

This clonotype came up many times. The rearrangement uses TRBV5-6 and TRBJ2-2; possibly TRBD1 for D (5 bases). V lost 0 bases and J 3 bases, leaving 12 bases between the germline ends. This CDR3 is 16 amino acids long. Germline loops: CDR1 SGHDT, CDR2 YYEEEE. The CDR3 loop is CASSLAVTVDTGELFF. CDR3 DNA sequence: TGTGCCAGCAGCTTGGCGGTGACAGTCGACACCGGGGAGCTGTTTTTT.

This clonotype showed up many times. This chain links TRBV4-3 with TRBJ2-7, with D unclear. The ends were cut back, 0 bases at V and 3 bases at J, with 9 bases in the middle. The germline CDR1 and CDR2 sequences are LGHNA and YSLEER. The CDR3 spans 14 residues. The DNA for the CDR3 is TGCGCCAGCAGCCAAGACGTACAGCTCTACGAGCAGTACTTC. It specifies CASSQDVQLYEQYF.

The chain joins TRBV28 to TRBJ1-1; TRBD1 matches 8 bases. This CDR3 is 13 amino acids long. The germline V gene encodes CDR1 MDHEN and CDR2 SYDVKM. V trimming: 3 bases; J trimming: 8 bases; junction bases outside the gene matches: 5. The CDR3 sequence is CASSFRGRWEAFF. The DNA for the CDR3 is TGTGCCAGCAGTTTCAGGGGGCGGTGGGAAGCTTTCTTT.

V is TRBV30 and J is TRBJ2-1; 7 positions match TRBD2. Germline V gene lookup returns CDR1 GTSNPN and CDR2 SVGIG (reference sequence). V was pared by 1 base and J by 8 bases, with 11 bases of the junction left unmatched. This CDR3 has 15 amino acids. The CDR3 here is CAWSGGGSSLDEQFF. The CDR3 DNA follows: TGTGCCTGGAGTGGCGGGGGTTCATCCCTCGATGAGCAGTTCTTC.